This TCR beta chain was observed in a study of blood T cell repertoires in COVID-19. Sequenced by immunoSEQ multiplex PCR; TCRdb stores in-frame clones only, minus some. Of a few hundred thousand clones listed, 75% to 85% are singletons. Germline V gene sequence: CDR1 GTSNPN, CDR2 SVGIG (reference sequence). CDR3 size: 15 residues. The V and J ends lost 3 bases and 9 bases respectively, with 18 bases between them. J is TRBJ1-6 and V is TRBV30; maybe TRBD1 (5 bases). Sequences were obtained from peripheral blood. This receptor was obtained from a human donor in a cohort sampled during active COVID-19. The CDR3 region is CAWRQGGALGSPLHF. The CDR3 DNA is TGTGCCTGGAGGCAAGGTGGGGCCCTGGGTTCACCCCTCCACTTT.